This TCR beta chain was retrieved from a study of lymphopenia after photon versus proton radiotherapy. Study-wide findings and caveats: Oligoclonal CD8+ Temra expansion after nadir drove photon patients' diversity drop.

Details on this clone: Antigen: not known.

The CDR3 runs to 18 residues. The J segment lost 2 bases and the V segment lost 0 bases, leaving 9 bases of the junction unmatched. Germline CDR1 and CDR2: SGHVS and FNYEAQ. Sequencing was performed with immunoSEQ multiplex PCR; in TCRdb, only in-frame clones are kept and a portion is missing. The repertoire includes 75,000 to 95,000 clones, around 83% of them detected once, and about 1.3% sits in the top ten. The receptor's source is a man in his fifties or sixties with pancreatic cancer. This chain joins TRBV7-6 and TRBJ2-1, with 8 positions matching TRBD1. Specimen: peripheral blood, collected from a patient treated with proton-based radiotherapy. The CDR3 loop reads CASSLAVTGGFTYNEQFF. CDR3 coding DNA: TGTGCCAGCAGCTTAGCGGTCACAGGGGGGTTCACCTACAATGAGCAGTTCTTC.